Below, 7 T cell receptor beta chains from the same sample are listed, as sequenced in a study of long-term antiretroviral therapy in people with HIV. Researchers report immunoSEQ v3.0 was run at survey level. TCRdb's copy holds only in-frame clones and misses some; the assay was immunoSEQ multiplex PCR. The sample shows 35,000 to 40,000 clones, approximately 79% of them seen only once. Sequencing used unsorted PBMCs, obtained 1.5 years after starting antiretroviral therapy. Receptors were obtained from a man younger than 30 with HIV.

The rearrangement uses TRBV5-6 and TRBJ2-5; 10 bases fit TRBD1. The CDR3 extends over 16 amino acids. V trimming: 3 bases; J trimming: 6 bases; junction bases outside the gene matches: 11. Germline lookup yields CDR1 SGHDT and CDR2 YYEEEE. CDR3 loop: CASSSPDRGRGKTQYF. CDR3 nucleotides: TGTGCCAGCAGCTCTCCAGACAGGGGGCGAGGAAAGACCCAGTACTTC.

The chain links TRBV7-9 to TRBJ2-3; 8 bases are shared with TRBD2. The CDR3 totals 14 residues. CDR1 is SEHNR, CDR2 FQNEAQ, per germline (reference sequence). The ends lost 8 bases at V and 0 bases at J; junction bases unmatched: 4. CDR3 region: CASAASGSTDTQYF. The CDR3 DNA sequence: TGTGCCAGCGCCGCTAGCGGGAGCACAGATACGCAGTATTTT.

This clone appeared once. DNA of the CDR3: TGCGCCAGCAGCTTGGTACAGGGAAGGGTCTCCTACAATGAGCAGTTCTTC. Encoded protein: CASSLVQGRVSYNEQFF. The chain couples TRBV5-1 to TRBJ2-1; D may be TRBD1 (6 bases). Trimming removed 0 bases at V and 0 bases at J, with 13 bases between. Germline V CDR1 and CDR2: SGHRS, YFSETQ. CDR3 length equals 17 residues.

The genes are TRBV28 and TRBJ2-2, with unresolved D. CDR1 and CDR2 from the germline V gene are MDHEN and SYDVKM. Between the trimmed V and J ends, which lost 1 base and 6 bases, there was a span of 3 bases. The CDR3 runs to 12 residues. In DNA, the CDR3 is TGTGCCAGCAGTTTATTTGCCGGGGAGCTGTTTTTT. Residues: CASSLFAGELFF.

The CDR3 sequence is CASSVILGGELFF. The CDR3, as DNA: TGTGCCAGCAGCGTAATCCTTGGAGGGGAGCTGTTTTTT. The chain has TRBV9 and TRBJ2-2; D gene unclear. V lost 1 base, J lost 8 bases, and 9 bases lay in between. This CDR3 has 13 amino acids. Germline CDR1 SGDLS, CDR2 YYNGEE. Full variable domain (outside the CDR3, taken from reference TRBV9 and TRBJ2-2): DSGVTQTPKHLITATGQRVTLRCSPRSGDLSVYWYQQSLDQGLQFLIQYYNGEERAKGNILERFSAQQFPDLHSELNLSSLELGDSALYFCASSVILGGELFFGEGSRLTVL.

The genes are TRBV5-6 and TRBJ2-6; a weak D match, TRBD2 (5 bases). This CDR3 has 15 residues. The ends were cut back, 2 bases at V and 2 bases at J, with 8 bases in the middle. Germline assignment: CDR1 SGHDT and CDR2 YYEEEE. The CDR3 coding sequence is TGTGCCAGCAGCTTCCGGGGAGCTGGGGCCAACGTCCTGACTTTC. Translating gives CASSFRGAGANVLTF.

V gene TRBV11-2 combines with J gene TRBJ1-3, with 7 nucleotides matching TRBD1. The CDR3 sequence is 15 residues long. Germline lookup yields CDR1 SGHAT and CDR2 FQNNGV. V trimming: 4 bases; J trimming: 3 bases; junction bases outside the gene matches: 6. For the CDR3, the DNA is TGTGCCAGCAGCTCGGCAGGGGGTTATGGAAACACCATATATTTT. Its protein product is CASSSAGGYGNTIYF.